Presented here are 10 T cell receptor beta chains from one specimen sequenced in a study of CD8 T cell repertoires and HIV-1 epitope variants. The table came from immunoSEQ multiplex PCR; TCRdb's copy has only in-frame clones and leaves some out. The sample lists 90,000 or so clones; 74% were seen once. The sequenced sample consisted of uncultured baseline CD8+ T cells from peripheral blood mononuclear cells (PBMCs). The receptors derive from a male donor with HIV.

V usage is TRBV11-2 and J usage is TRBJ2-7; 9 bases are shared with TRBD1. CDR3 length: 16 amino acids. Germline values: CDR1 SGHAT, CDR2 FQNNGV. J gave up 1 base and V 5 bases, and 9 bases lay outside the gene matches. The CDR3 DNA reads TGTGCCAGCAGCGACGGACAGGGGTTCGGGTCCTACGAGCAGTACTTC. This codes for CASSDGQGFGSYEQYF.

This clone has a handful of counts. The chain is built from TRBV21-1 and TRBJ1-5. TRBV21-1 is recorded as a pseudogene. The CDR3 totals 14 residues. CDR3 nucleotides: TGTGCCAGCAGTAAAGAGGTGCCGAGACAGCCCCAGCATTTT. It yields the protein CASSKEVPRQPQHF.

The V gene is TRBV18, the J gene TRBJ1-2; possible D gene TRBD1, 5 bases. This CDR3 has 14 amino acids. The ends were cut back, 6 bases at V and 2 bases at J, with 13 bases in the middle. The germline V gene encodes CDR1 KGHSH and CDR2 LQKENI. In DNA form, the CDR3 reads TGTGCCAGCTCCCCAACCAGGGAGAACTATGGCTACACCTTC. It codes for CASSPTRENYGYTF.

The V and J genes are TRBV2 and TRBJ2-7, with D uncertain. The germline V gene encodes CDR1 SNHLY and CDR2 FYNNEI. V lost 4 bases and J lost 3, with 16 bases in between. The CDR3 totals 15 residues. This CDR3 is CASSVGGAKGYEQYF. The CDR3 DNA follows: TGTGCCAGCAGTGTAGGTGGAGCTAAAGGCTACGAGCAGTACTTC.

The rearrangement uses TRBV27 and TRBJ1-1; TRBD1 aligns across 11 bases. Germline trimming cut 6 bases from V and 5 bases from J; bases unmatched to any gene: 17. Germline loops: CDR1 MNHEY, CDR2 SMNVEV (reference sequence). The CDR3 is 18 residues long. CDR3 coding DNA: TGTGCCAGCAGCCTTATTGGGGCTCCGGGACAGGGGGGGACTGAAGCTTTCTTT. As protein: CASSLIGAPGQGGTEAFF.

The chain combines TRBV6-5 with TRBJ1-5; no clear D gene. Germline values: CDR1 MNHEY, CDR2 SVGAGI. The CDR3 totals 14 residues. V was trimmed by 6 bases and J by 6 bases, leaving 15 bases between them. CDR3 DNA: TGTGCCAGCAGCCCGGGTAGGTTGGCTCAGCCCCAGCATTTT. Protein sequence: CASSPGRLAQPQHF.

The rearrangement links TRBV30 to TRBJ1-6; D gene ambiguous. Trimming removed 4 bases at V and 0 bases at J, with 10 bases between. The germline V gene encodes CDR1 GTSNPN and CDR2 SVGIG (reference sequence). CDR3 length equals 15 residues. The CDR3 DNA sequence: TGTGCCTGGACAGAAGGGAGCTCCTATAATTCACCCCTCCACTTT. The encoded protein is CAWTEGSSYNSPLHF.

The V gene is TRBV2, the J gene TRBJ2-1, with D hard to call. The CDR3 spans 10 residues. Germline-derived CDR1 and CDR2 are SNHLY and FYNNEI. With 7 bases removed from V and 9 bases from J, the gap between germline ends came to 7 bases. CDR3 sequence reads: CASTEVEQFF. The CDR3 DNA sequence: TGTGCCAGCACCGAAGTTGAGCAGTTCTTC.

This clone was detected only once. The chain links TRBV7-9 to TRBJ2-7, with TRBD1 matching over 7 bases. Germline CDR1 and CDR2: SEHNR and FQNEAQ (reference sequence). CDR3 length: 18 amino acids. Losses at the gene ends were 5 bases for V and 4 bases for J; bases not matched to a gene: 20. CDR3: CASSPPEQTGHFGYEQYF. The CDR3 DNA is TGTGCCAGCAGCCCCCCGGAACAGACAGGGCATTTCGGTTACGAGCAGTACTTC.

The chain employs TRBV19 and TRBJ2-2; possibly TRBD2 for D (5 bases). Per the germline V gene, CDR1 is LNHDA and CDR2 is SQIVND (reference sequence). The CDR3 contains 15 residues. V lost 7 bases and J lost 6, with 18 bases in between. As DNA, the CDR3 is TGTGCCAGTACCGCGAAACCTTTAGCGCCCGGGGAGCTGTTTTTT. Translation: CASTAKPLAPGELFF.